The rows below give T cell receptor beta chains drawn from one sample of a study of cytomegalovirus exposure and HLA in healthy donors. Measured with immunoSEQ multiplex PCR; TCRdb has only the in-frame clones, and not every one. Of about 230,000 clones detected, around 89% appear once; the ten largest clones hold over 0.95%. The sample consisted of PBMCs. These receptor sequences come from a woman younger than 30 in good health and CMV-seronegative. Both conserved end residues are part of each CDR3. D genes are given only for firm matches. Rows may omit the clone size; those that give it use once, few, many or a size class.

CDR3 DNA,CDR3 protein,V gene,J gene,D gene,clone size
TGTGCCAGCAGCGTAGGGTCGGGAGAATCCTACGAGCAGTACTTC,CASSVGSGESYEQYF,TRBV9,TRBJ2-7,-,-
TGTGCCAGCGTTAAGGGGACAGGGGGCGGGAATGAGCAGTTCTTC,CASVKGTGGGNEQFF,TRBV6-5,TRBJ2-1,TRBD1,-
TGTGCCAGCAGCCCGGGACAGACGACCTACAATGAGCAGTTCTTC,CASSPGQTTYNEQFF,TRBV5-5,TRBJ2-1,TRBD1,-
TGTGCCAGCAGCTTATGGGGGGTTCAGGGTGACCAGTACTTC,CASSLWGVQGDQYF,TRBV7-7,TRBJ2-5,-,-
TGCGCCAGCAGCTTGCCAGCCGGGACAGGGAATAATGAAAAACTGTTTTTT,CASSLPAGTGNNEKLFF,TRBV5-1,TRBJ1-4,TRBD1,-
TGTGCCAGCAGTTCCTCTGAGGCCTGGGAGACCCAGTACTTC,CASSSSEAWETQYF,TRBV27,TRBJ2-5,-,-
TGTGCCACCAGCAGAGAAACCAGGCCGGGATACAATGAGCAGTTCTTC,CATSRETRPGYNEQFF,TRBV15,TRBJ2-1,-,-
TGCAGCGCCGGACTTATGGTGGGCGAGCAGTACTTC,CSAGLMVGEQYF,TRBV29-1,TRBJ2-7,-,-
TGTGCCAGCAGCCAGGACAGGGGACGTGGTGAGCAGTTCTTC,CASSQDRGRGEQFF,TRBV7-2,TRBJ2-1,TRBD1,-
TGCGCCAGCAGCCAGGACCCGACAGGGGGGTATGGCTACACCTTC,CASSQDPTGGYGYTF,TRBV4-3,TRBJ1-2,TRBD1,once
TGTGCCAGCAGCTTAAGATCCGGGGGGACGCTCCGGTATGGCTACACCTTC,CASSLRSGGTLRYGYTF,TRBV7-2,TRBJ1-2,-,-
TGCGCCAGCAGCCAAGAGCGGTTCTCTGGAAACACCATATATTTT,CASSQERFSGNTIYF,TRBV4-3,TRBJ1-3,-,-
TGCGCCAGCAGCAGGGGGCCCCAAGAGACCCAGTACTTC,CASSRGPQETQYF,TRBV10-1,TRBJ2-5,TRBD1,-
TGCGCCAGCAGCTTGTCCGGGGTCTACGAGCAGTACTTC,CASSLSGVYEQYF,TRBV5-1,TRBJ2-7,-,-
TGTGCCAGCAGCTTAGTGACCGGGAAGTACGCCGGGGAGCTGTTTTTT,CASSLVTGKYAGELFF,TRBV11-2,TRBJ2-2,-,-
TGCGCCAGCAGCCAAGACACAGGCTATCAGCCCCAGCATTTT,CASSQDTGYQPQHF,TRBV4-3,TRBJ1-5,-,-
TGTGCCAGCTCAGGTGTTGGGACAAAGGGGAGTACGGGCACTGAAGCTTTCTTT,CASSGVGTKGSTGTEAFF,TRBV18,TRBJ1-1,-,-
TGTGCCAGCTCACCTTCCAGGATCTACGAGCAGTACTTC,CASSPSRIYEQYF,TRBV18,TRBJ2-7,-,-
TGCGCCAGCAGTGAGGTGGGTAGCCCCCTCACAGATACGCAGTATTTT,CASSEVGSPLTDTQYF,TRBV10-2,TRBJ2-3,-,-
TGTGCCAGCAGTGAAGCCCCTTCGGGGATGTACGAGCAGTACTTC,CASSEAPSGMYEQYF,TRBV6-1,TRBJ2-7,-,-
TGCGCCAGCAGCCAAGATTCGGGGTTCCAAGAGACCCAGTACTTC,CASSQDSGFQETQYF,TRBV4-3,TRBJ2-5,-,-
TGTGCCAGCAGTTTAGTCGGGGGGGGATACACCTTC,CASSLVGGGYTF,TRBV27,TRBJ1-2,-,-
TGTGCCAGCAGCCTTAGAAGCGGGAGCTCCTACGAGCAGTACTTC,CASSLRSGSSYEQYF,TRBV6-5,TRBJ2-7,TRBD2,-
TGTGCCAGCAGCTCATTACAGGGGCAGGCCTCTAGGGAGCAGTACTTC,CASSSLQGQASREQYF,TRBV7-8,TRBJ2-7,TRBD1,-
TGTGCCAGCAGCTTCGGGTGGCCGGGAGGTGGGAAGACCCAGTACTTC,CASSFGWPGGGKTQYF,TRBV7-2,TRBJ2-5,TRBD2,-
TGTGCCAGCAGTTACGGGCAGAGCACAGATACGCAGTATTTT,CASSYGQSTDTQYF,TRBV6-5,TRBJ2-3,-,-
TGTGCCAGCAGCTTAGTAAGGACAGGGTCCGGCTACACCTTC,CASSLVRTGSGYTF,TRBV7-2,TRBJ1-2,TRBD1,-
TGTGCCAGTAGTATTTCGGGGTGGACTGAAGCTTTCTTT,CASSISGWTEAFF,TRBV19,TRBJ1-1,-,-
TGTGCCAGCAGGACGGACAGGGGTGCTGGAAACACCATATATTTT,CASRTDRGAGNTIYF,TRBV6-1,TRBJ1-3,TRBD1,-
TGCGCCAGCAGCCAGCCTTTTGGGGGCCCGCGGACCACCGGGGAGCTGTTTTTT,CASSQPFGGPRTTGELFF,TRBV4-1,TRBJ2-2,-,-
TGTGCCAGCAGCCAGGAGGGAGCCAATGAGCAGTTCTTC,CASSQEGANEQFF,TRBV4-2,TRBJ2-1,-,few
TGTGCCAGTAGTATATTCTCAGTGGCAGGGGGCGACTATGGCTACACCTTC,CASSIFSVAGGDYGYTF,TRBV19,TRBJ1-2,TRBD1,-
TGTGCCAGCATGGTAGCTAGCGGGGCGGGATCGGAGGAGACCCAGTACTTC,CASMVASGAGSEETQYF,TRBV2,TRBJ2-5,TRBD2,once
TGTGCCAGCAGCTTAGAAGCGGTGTACTACGAGCAGTACTTC,CASSLEAVYYEQYF,TRBV11-2,TRBJ2-7,-,-
TGTGCCAGCAGCTTGAGGAGAAGTGAAAAACTGTTTTTT,CASSLRRSEKLFF,TRBV5-5,TRBJ1-4,-,-
TGTGCCAGCAGCGCTCTAGCGGGGGGGCCTCAAGATACGCAGTATTTT,CASSALAGGPQDTQYF,TRBV9,TRBJ2-3,TRBD2,-
TGTGCCAGCAGCGGCGGGGGGTACTATGGCTACACCTTC,CASSGGGYYGYTF,TRBV6-5,TRBJ1-2,-,-
TGTGCCAGCAGTGACTCGATGCAGGGGGGCTACAATGAGCAGTTCTTC,CASSDSMQGGYNEQFF,TRBV6-4,TRBJ2-1,-,few
TGTGCCAGCTCCTCGGGGACAGGGGTCGAGCAGTACTTC,CASSSGTGVEQYF,TRBV18,TRBJ2-7,TRBD1,-
TGTGCCAGTAGTCGGGATAATCAGCCCCAGCATTTT,CASSRDNQPQHF,TRBV19,TRBJ1-5,-,-
TGTGCCAGCAGCTTATTGGGGACAGGGTTACACGAGCAGTACTTC,CASSLLGTGLHEQYF,TRBV7-2,TRBJ2-7,TRBD1,-
TGCGCCAGCAGCTTAGGGACAGGGGTGTGGGGGGCCAACGTCCTGACTTTC,CASSLGTGVWGANVLTF,TRBV5-1,TRBJ2-6,TRBD1,few
TGCGCCAGCACCCTCTTAAAAGGGGCTAATGAAAAACTGTTTTTT,CASTLLKGANEKLFF,TRBV4-1,TRBJ1-4,-,-
TGTGCCAGCAGTGGGACAGCTAAGGTCGGCTACGAGCAGTACTTC,CASSGTAKVGYEQYF,TRBV2,TRBJ2-7,-,-
TGTGCCAGCAGTTTAAGGACCGGGACTAGCAGTTCCTACGAGCAGTACTTC,CASSLRTGTSSSYEQYF,TRBV27,TRBJ2-7,TRBD2,-
TGTGCCAGCAGCGTAGGGTTTGAGCCTCAGTTCTTC,CASSVGFEPQFF,TRBV9,TRBJ2-1,-,-
TGTGCCAGCAGCGCCCCGGGACAGGGGATTTACGAGCAGTACTTC,CASSAPGQGIYEQYF,TRBV9,TRBJ2-7,TRBD1,once
TGTGCCAGCAGCTTGACTAGCGAGTCAGATACGCAGTATTTT,CASSLTSESDTQYF,TRBV5-4,TRBJ2-3,TRBD2,-
TGTGCCAGCAGCCAAATTAGCGGGAGGTTCTCCTACGAGCAGTACTTC,CASSQISGRFSYEQYF,TRBV4-2,TRBJ2-7,TRBD2,few
TGTGCCAGCAGTCCACAGGGACCTGGCTACACCTTC,CASSPQGPGYTF,TRBV6-1,TRBJ1-2,-,once
TGTGCCAGCAGCTCAAGCCAGGCGAGCTCCTATAATTCACCCCTCCACTTT,CASSSSQASSYNSPLHF,TRBV7-9,TRBJ1-6,-,-